These T cell receptor beta chains were read from a single sample in a study of post-analysis software for immune sequencing data. TCRdb redid the calling of the PCR reads with MiXCR, one entry per CDR3 protein. Among about 190,000 distinct CDR3 sequences listed, about 30% were seen once. Sequencing input: blood. These receptors all stem from a girl aged 2-17 years with multiple sclerosis. CDR3s include the opening cysteine and the closing phenylalanine or tryptophan. D genes are given only for firm matches. Clone size is stated in some rows and not others, as once, few, many or a class when expanded.

TRBV6-5	TRBJ1-6	.	.	CASSPLGDSPLHF	TGTGCCAGCAGTCCCCTGGGGGATTCACCCCTCCACTTT
TRBV20-1	TRBJ2-1	TRBD2	few	CSARKRDSYNEQFF	TGCAGTGCTAGAAAGCGGGACTCCTACAATGAGCAGTTCTTC
TRBV3-1	TRBJ2-1	.	.	CASSPTQSSYNEQFF	TGTGCCAGCAGCCCCACTCAGAGCTCCTACAATGAGCAGTTCTTC
TRBV13	TRBJ2-5	.	.	CASSPRPGEGETQYF	TGTGCCAGCAGCCCTCGGCCAGGGGAAGGCGAGACCCAGTACTTC
TRBV29-1	TRBJ1-5	.	many	CSVGNQPQHF	TGCAGCGTTGGAAATCAGCCCCAGCATTTT
TRBV27	TRBJ1-1	.	.	CASSSPLGYTEAFF	TGTGCCAGCAGTTCACCCTTGGGTTACACTGAAGCTTTCTTT
TRBV30	TRBJ2-7	.	.	CAWSSFPYEQYF	TGTGCCTGGAGCAGTTTCCCCTACGAGCAGTACTTC
TRBV20-1	TRBJ2-5	TRBD2	many	CSASGGSSRETQYF	TGCAGTGCATCCGGCGGGAGCTCAAGGGAGACCCAGTACTTC
TRBV5-6	TRBJ1-1	.	.	CASSLSLSEAFF	TGTGCCAGCAGCTTAAGTTTATCTGAAGCTTTCTTT
TRBV28	TRBJ2-7	TRBD2	.	CASSLWSGSSEQYF	TGTGCCAGCAGTTTATGGAGCGGGAGTAGCGAGCAGTACTTC
TRBV12-3/TRBV12-4	TRBJ2-7	.	many	CASSLQGIYEQYF	TGTGCCAGCAGTTTGCAGGGCATCTACGAGCAGTACTTC
TRBV20-1	TRBJ2-7	TRBD2	many	CSASPAGGRVYEQYF	TGCAGTGCTAGCCCCGCGGGAGGGAGGGTCTACGAGCAGTACTTC
TRBV28	TRBJ2-7	TRBD1	.	CASSLGTGVDEQYF	TGTGCCAGCAGTTTAGGGACAGGGGTCGACGAGCAGTACTTC
TRBV14	TRBJ2-3	.	few	CASSQEYDTQYF	TGTGCCAGCAGCCAAGAATACGATACGCAGTATTTT
TRBV5-1	TRBJ1-2	.	.	CASSARGDYGYTF	TGCGCCAGCAGCGCGAGGGGTGACTATGGCTACACCTTC
TRBV12-3/TRBV12-4	TRBJ1-2	.	few	CASKIAGAPPIYGYTF	TGTGCCAGCAAAATCGCTGGGGCCCCCCCCATCTATGGCTACACCTTC
TRBV12-3/TRBV12-4	TRBJ2-5	.	few	CASSLRLPESSETQYF	TGTGCCAGCAGTTTAAGGTTGCCAGAATCGTCGGAGACCCAGTACTTC
TRBV6-2/TRBV6-3	TRBJ1-5	.	few	CASSYRQGGNQPQHF	TGTGCCAGCAGTTATCGTCAGGGAGGCAATCAGCCCCAGCATTTT
TRBV7-9	TRBJ2-3	.	many	CASRGTVSSTDTQYF	TGTGCCAGCAGGGGGACGGTTTCAAGCACAGATACGCAGTATTTT
TRBV5-1	TRBJ2-7	.	many	CASRLRLDGYEQYF	TGCGCCAGCAGGCTTCGGTTAGATGGGTACGAGCAGTACTTC
TRBV5-1	TRBJ1-1	.	many	CASSLTGSGNTEAFF	TGCGCCAGCAGCTTAACAGGGTCTGGGAACACTGAAGCTTTCTTT
TRBV7-9	TRBJ2-4	TRBD1	few	CASSHDRGRVNEQYF	TGTGCCAGCAGCCACGACAGGGGGCGCGTAAATGAGCAGTACTTC
TRBV10-3	TRBJ2-1	.	.	CAISTTGTATYNEQFF	TGTGCCATCAGCACCACCGGGACTGCGACCTACAATGAGCAGTTCTTC
TRBV15	TRBJ2-7	TRBD1	many	CATSRDIPRTGAYEQYF	TGTGCCACCAGCAGAGATATCCCCCGGACAGGGGCCTACGAGCAGTACTTC
TRBV14	TRBJ2-3	.	.	CASSHRSTDTQYF	TGTGCCAGCAGCCACCGATCCACAGATACGCAGTATTTT
TRBV7-9	TRBJ2-1	.	many	CASSLYSVDEQFF	TGTGCCAGCAGCTTATATAGTGTAGATGAGCAGTTCTTC
TRBV6-4	TRBJ2-7	.	few	CASSRGGMKDNEQYF	TGTGCCAGCTCGCGTGGGGGAATGAAGGACAATGAGCAGTACTTC
TRBV4-1	TRBJ1-2	.	few	CASSHGPGDYGYTF	TGCGCCAGCAGCCATGGGCCAGGCGACTATGGCTACACCTTC
TRBV28	TRBJ1-4	.	.	CASSPVTEGEKRFF	TGTGCCAGCAGTCCCGTGACGGAGGGGGAAAAACGGTTTTTT
TRBV6-5	TRBJ2-3	.	few	CASSYRPPEGASTDTQYF	TGTGCCAGCAGTTATCGGCCCCCGGAGGGGGCTAGCACAGATACGCAGTATTTT
TRBV7-8	TRBJ1-5	TRBD1	few	CASSLVAGGYSNQPQHF	TGTGCCAGCAGCTTAGTGGCAGGGGGTTATAGCAATCAGCCCCAGCATTTT
TRBV3-1	TRBJ2-1	.	.	CASSREDRYNEQFF	TGTGCCAGCAGCCGAGAGGACAGATACAATGAGCAGTTCTTC
TRBV20-1	TRBJ2-5	TRBD2	.	CSARLAGVIETQYF	TGCAGTGCCAGACTAGCGGGGGTGATTGAGACCCAGTACTTC
TRBV5-6	TRBJ2-3	TRBD2	many	CASSAPGLADTQYF	TGTGCCAGCAGCGCCCCGGGACTAGCAGATACGCAGTATTTT
TRBV6-5	TRBJ1-1	.	.	CASSYSDSSEAFF	TGTGCCAGCAGTTACTCTGACAGTTCTGAAGCTTTCTTT
TRBV6-5	TRBJ2-1	TRBD1	many	CASSTSGTGVIHEQFF	TGTGCCAGCAGTACCTCCGGGACAGGGGTGATCCATGAGCAGTTCTTC
TRBV7-9	TRBJ2-6	.	many	CASSPPAQGLLANVLTF	TGTGCCAGCAGCCCTCCAGCCCAGGGACTCCTTGCCAACGTCCTGACTTTC
TRBV6-5	TRBJ2-5	.	few	CASSGVRERRNEQYF	TGTGCCAGCAGTGGAGTTAGGGAGAGACGCAATGAGCAGTACTTC
TRBV2	TRBJ1-5	.	.	CASSPGETVNQPQHF	TGTGCCAGCAGCCCGGGAGAGACCGTTAATCAGCCCCAGCATTTT
TRBV5-1	TRBJ1-6	.	.	CASSLGSPGSPLHF	TGCGCCAGCAGCTTGGGATCCCCGGGGTCACCCCTCCACTTT
TRBV5-1	TRBJ1-2	TRBD1	many	CASSLIQGAPGYTF	TGCGCCAGCAGCTTGATACAGGGGGCGCCCGGCTACACCTTC
TRBV28	TRBJ1-2	TRBD1	many	CASSPWGQADSGYTF	TGTGCCAGCAGCCCGTGGGGACAGGCGGACAGTGGCTACACCTTC
TRBV7-2	TRBJ1-6	.	many	CASSLKSSYNSPLHF	TGTGCCAGCAGCTTAAAGAGCTCCTATAATTCACCCCTCCACTTT
TRBV30	TRBJ1-2	TRBD1	.	CAWSDDRAHGYTF	TGTGCCTGGAGCGATGACAGGGCCCATGGCTACACCTTC
TRBV20-1	TRBJ2-7	.	many	CSATGAMTYEQYF	TGCAGTGCTACAGGAGCCATGACCTACGAGCAGTACTTC
TRBV5-1	TRBJ2-3	TRBD1	.	CTSSLEGQGLTDTQYF	TGCACCAGCAGCCTGGAGGGACAGGGATTGACAGATACGCAGTATTTT
TRBV5-1	TRBJ1-1	.	.	CASSLWAGRATEAFF	TGCGCCAGCAGCTTGTGGGCAGGGAGAGCCACTGAAGCTTTCTTT
TRBV5-1	TRBJ2-3	TRBD2	few	CASRRQAASGRDTQYF	TGCGCCAGCAGACGTCAGGCGGCTAGCGGGAGAGATACGCAGTATTTT
TRBV15	TRBJ2-5	TRBD2	many	CATGRVFETQYF	TGTGCCACCGGGAGGGTTTTTGAGACCCAGTACTTC
TRBV7-2	TRBJ2-7	.	many	CASSRILNYEQYF	TGTGCCAGCAGTAGGATTCTTAACTACGAGCAGTACTTC
TRBV6-5	TRBJ1-6	.	.	CASSYSTVSLHF	TGTGCCAGCAGTTACTCGACTGTATCCCTCCACTTT
TRBV4-2	TRBJ2-5	.	once	CASSQDRGRETQYF	TGTGCCAGCAGCCAAGACAGGGGGAGGGAGACCCAGTACTTC